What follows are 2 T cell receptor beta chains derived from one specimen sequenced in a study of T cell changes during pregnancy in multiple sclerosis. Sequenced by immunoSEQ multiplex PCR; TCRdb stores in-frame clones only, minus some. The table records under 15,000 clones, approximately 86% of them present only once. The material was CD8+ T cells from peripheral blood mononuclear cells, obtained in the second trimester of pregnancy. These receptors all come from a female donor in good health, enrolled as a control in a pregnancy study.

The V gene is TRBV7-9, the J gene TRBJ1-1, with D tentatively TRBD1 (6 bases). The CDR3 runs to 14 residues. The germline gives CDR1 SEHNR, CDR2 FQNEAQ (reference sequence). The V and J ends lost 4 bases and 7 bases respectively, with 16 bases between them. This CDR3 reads CASSSIRGGGEAFF. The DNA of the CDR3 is TGTGCCAGCAGCTCGATCCGGGGGGGCGGTGAAGCTTTCTTT. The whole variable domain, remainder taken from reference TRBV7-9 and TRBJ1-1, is DTGVSQNPRHKITKRGQNVTFRCDPISEHNRLYWYRQTLGQGPEFLTYFQNEAQLEKSRLLSDRFSAERPKGSFSTLEIQRTEQGDSAMYLCASSSIRGGGEAFFGQGTRLTVV.

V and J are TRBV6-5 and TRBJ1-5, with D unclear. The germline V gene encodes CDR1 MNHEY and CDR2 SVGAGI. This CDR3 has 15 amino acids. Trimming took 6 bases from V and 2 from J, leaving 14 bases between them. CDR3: CASSPGGGGNQPQHF. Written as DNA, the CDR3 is TGTGCCAGCAGCCCCGGAGGCGGGGGCAATCAGCCCCAGCATTTT.